The entry below describes one TCR beta chain. These data come from a study of blood T cell repertoires in COVID-19. Looking at the study overall: From T cells, B-cell-depleted T cells, or PBMCs came the material, which was cDNA or gDNA.

The CDR3 covers 10 residues. Trimming removed 7 bases from V and 7 bases from J, with 8 bases in between. The germline gives CDR1 SQVTM, CDR2 ANQGSEA. Seattle enrolled patients during active infection and tracked them longitudinally. TCRdb's table, derived via immunoSEQ multiplex PCR, lists solely in-frame clones and lacks some. This sample has 250,000 to 350,000 clones, with over 80% found just once. The sequenced sample consisted of peripheral blood. This clonotype originated in a woman between 50 and 59 years old with COVID-19, enrolled during active disease. V and J are TRBV29-1 and TRBJ1-3; D is undetermined. The CDR3 DNA is TGCAGCGCCATCGGGAACACCATATATTTT. Protein: CSAIGNTIYF.